The clone carrying this T cell receptor (beta chain) came up a few times. Its matching antigen is unknown. This sample was included in a study of cytomegalovirus exposure and HLA in healthy donors. Study-level findings and limits: The classifier was said to identify cytomegalovirus status with high specificity and sensitivity. Most TCR sequences were uncommon, yet certain public TCRs appeared in many donors. A later analysis reported that several of the most significant clusters appeared to be linked to common viral pathogens, among them Epstein-Barr virus.

It was with 60 Vbeta and 13 Jbeta primers that the PCR ran. The data were produced by immunoSEQ multiplex PCR, yet TCRdb's version contains in-frame clones alone and is incomplete. Among fewer than 250,000 clones, over 60% were seen once, and the ten largest hold over 0.55%. This TCR was sampled from a young man in good health and CMV-seronegative. Sequenced input: PBMCs.

CDR3 sequence: CASSGQVNLTYEQYF. CDR3 sequence (DNA): TGTGCCAGCAGCGGACAGGTCAACCTTACCTACGAGCAGTACTTC. The chain employs TRBV5-4 and TRBJ2-7; 7 positions agree with TRBD1. Germline loops: CDR1 SGHNT, CDR2 YYREEE (reference sequence). The CDR3 runs to 15 residues. The V and J ends lost 4 bases and 2 bases, in that order; junction bases with no gene match: 9.